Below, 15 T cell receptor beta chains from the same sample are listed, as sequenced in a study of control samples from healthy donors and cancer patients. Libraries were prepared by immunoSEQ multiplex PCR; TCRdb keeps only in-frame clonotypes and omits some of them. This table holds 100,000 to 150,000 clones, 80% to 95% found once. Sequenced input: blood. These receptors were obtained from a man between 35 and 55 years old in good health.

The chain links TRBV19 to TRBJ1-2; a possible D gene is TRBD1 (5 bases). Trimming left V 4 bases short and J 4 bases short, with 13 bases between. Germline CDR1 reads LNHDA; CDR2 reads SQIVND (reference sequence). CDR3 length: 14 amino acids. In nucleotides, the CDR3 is TGTGCCAGTAGTACCTCCGGGACCTCCTATGGCTACACCTTC. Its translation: CASSTSGTSYGYTF.

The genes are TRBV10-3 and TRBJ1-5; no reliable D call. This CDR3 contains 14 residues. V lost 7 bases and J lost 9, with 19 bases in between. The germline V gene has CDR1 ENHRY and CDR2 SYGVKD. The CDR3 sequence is CAITTWTADGPQHF. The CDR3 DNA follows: TGTGCCATCACCACATGGACTGCTGATGGGCCCCAGCATTTT.

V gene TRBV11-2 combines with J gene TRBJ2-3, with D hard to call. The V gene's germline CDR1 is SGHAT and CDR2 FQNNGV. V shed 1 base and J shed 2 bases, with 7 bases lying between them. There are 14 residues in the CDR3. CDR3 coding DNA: TGTGCCAGCAGCTTAGCACAGCTCACAGATACGCAGTATTTT. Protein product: CASSLAQLTDTQYF.

The CDR3 protein is CATSDFRLAGAGRQFF. CDR3 nucleotide sequence: TGTGCCACCAGTGATTTCCGGTTAGCGGGGGCAGGTAGGCAGTTCTTC. This chain links TRBV24-1 with TRBJ2-1, with 9 bases lining up with TRBD2. Germline loops: CDR1 KGHDR, CDR2 SFDVKD. The J segment lost 12 bases and the V segment lost 1 base, leaving 12 bases of the junction unmatched. The length of the CDR3 is 16 residues.

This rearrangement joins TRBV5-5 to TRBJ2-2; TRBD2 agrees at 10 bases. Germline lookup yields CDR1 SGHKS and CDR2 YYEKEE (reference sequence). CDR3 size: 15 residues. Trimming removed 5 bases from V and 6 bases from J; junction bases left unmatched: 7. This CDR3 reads CASRSSGGAPGELFF. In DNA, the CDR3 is TGTGCCAGCAGGAGCAGCGGGGGGGCCCCCGGGGAGCTGTTTTTT.

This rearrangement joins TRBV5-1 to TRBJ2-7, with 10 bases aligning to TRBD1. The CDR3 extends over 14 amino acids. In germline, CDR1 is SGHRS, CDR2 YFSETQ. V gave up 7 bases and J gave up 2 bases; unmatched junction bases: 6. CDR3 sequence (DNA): TGCGCCAGCGGGTCGGGACAGGGGACCTACGAGCAGTACTTC. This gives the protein CASGSGQGTYEQYF.

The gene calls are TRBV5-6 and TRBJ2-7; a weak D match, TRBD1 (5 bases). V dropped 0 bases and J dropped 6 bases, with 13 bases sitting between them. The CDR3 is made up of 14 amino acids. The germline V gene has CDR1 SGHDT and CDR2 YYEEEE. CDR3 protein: CASSLVYRMSEQYF. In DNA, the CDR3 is TGTGCCAGCAGCTTGGTTTACAGGATGAGCGAGCAGTACTTC.

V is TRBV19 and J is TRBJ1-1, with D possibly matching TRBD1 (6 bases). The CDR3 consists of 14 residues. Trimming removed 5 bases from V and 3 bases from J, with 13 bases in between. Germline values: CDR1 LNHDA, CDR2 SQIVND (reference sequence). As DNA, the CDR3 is TGTGCCAGTAGTTTAAGGGGGTGGGACACTGAAGCTTTCTTT. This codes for CASSLRGWDTEAFF.

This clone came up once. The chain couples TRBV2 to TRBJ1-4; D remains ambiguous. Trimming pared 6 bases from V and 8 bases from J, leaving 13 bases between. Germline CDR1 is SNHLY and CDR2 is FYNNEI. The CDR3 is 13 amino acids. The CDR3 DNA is TGTGCCAGCAGGGGTTGGGGTAGCGAAAAACTGTTTTTT. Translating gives CASRGWGSEKLFF.

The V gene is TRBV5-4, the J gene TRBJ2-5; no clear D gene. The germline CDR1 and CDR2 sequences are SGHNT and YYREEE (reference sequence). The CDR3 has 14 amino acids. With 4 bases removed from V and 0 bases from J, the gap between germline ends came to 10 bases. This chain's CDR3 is CASSQNQYQETQYF. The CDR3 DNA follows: TGTGCCAGCAGCCAGAACCAGTACCAAGAGACCCAGTACTTC.

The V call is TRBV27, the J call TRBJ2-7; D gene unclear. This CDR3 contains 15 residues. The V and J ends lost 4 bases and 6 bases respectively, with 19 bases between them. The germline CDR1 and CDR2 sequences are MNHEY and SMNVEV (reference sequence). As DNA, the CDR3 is TGTGCCAGCAGTTCCGGACCTTACCCCCGTTCCGAGCAGTACTTC. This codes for CASSSGPYPRSEQYF.

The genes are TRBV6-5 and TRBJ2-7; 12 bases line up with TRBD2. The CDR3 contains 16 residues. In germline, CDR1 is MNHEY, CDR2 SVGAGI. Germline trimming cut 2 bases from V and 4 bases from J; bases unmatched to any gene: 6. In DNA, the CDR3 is TGTGCCAGCAGTTACACCACTAGCGGGGGGTTATACGAGCAGTACTTC. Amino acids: CASSYTTSGGLYEQYF.

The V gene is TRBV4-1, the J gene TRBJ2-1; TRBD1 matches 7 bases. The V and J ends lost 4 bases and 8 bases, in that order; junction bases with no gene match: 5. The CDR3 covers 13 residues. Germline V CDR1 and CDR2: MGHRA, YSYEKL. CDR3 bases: TGCGCCAGCAGCCGACAGGGTTGGGATGAGCAGTTCTTC. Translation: CASSRQGWDEQFF.

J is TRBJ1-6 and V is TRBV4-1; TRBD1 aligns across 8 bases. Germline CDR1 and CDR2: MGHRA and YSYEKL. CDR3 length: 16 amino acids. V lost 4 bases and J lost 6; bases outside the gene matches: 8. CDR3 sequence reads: CASSPQGAPGNSPLHF. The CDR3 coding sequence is TGCGCCAGCAGCCCTCAGGGGGCGCCCGGTAATTCACCCCTCCACTTT.

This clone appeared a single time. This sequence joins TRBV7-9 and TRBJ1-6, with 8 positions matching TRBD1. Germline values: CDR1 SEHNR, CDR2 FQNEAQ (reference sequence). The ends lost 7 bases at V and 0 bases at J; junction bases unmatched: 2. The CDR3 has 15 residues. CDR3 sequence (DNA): TGTGCCAGCACCACAGGGGGCTCCTATAATTCACCCCTCCACTTT. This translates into CASTTGGSYNSPLHF.